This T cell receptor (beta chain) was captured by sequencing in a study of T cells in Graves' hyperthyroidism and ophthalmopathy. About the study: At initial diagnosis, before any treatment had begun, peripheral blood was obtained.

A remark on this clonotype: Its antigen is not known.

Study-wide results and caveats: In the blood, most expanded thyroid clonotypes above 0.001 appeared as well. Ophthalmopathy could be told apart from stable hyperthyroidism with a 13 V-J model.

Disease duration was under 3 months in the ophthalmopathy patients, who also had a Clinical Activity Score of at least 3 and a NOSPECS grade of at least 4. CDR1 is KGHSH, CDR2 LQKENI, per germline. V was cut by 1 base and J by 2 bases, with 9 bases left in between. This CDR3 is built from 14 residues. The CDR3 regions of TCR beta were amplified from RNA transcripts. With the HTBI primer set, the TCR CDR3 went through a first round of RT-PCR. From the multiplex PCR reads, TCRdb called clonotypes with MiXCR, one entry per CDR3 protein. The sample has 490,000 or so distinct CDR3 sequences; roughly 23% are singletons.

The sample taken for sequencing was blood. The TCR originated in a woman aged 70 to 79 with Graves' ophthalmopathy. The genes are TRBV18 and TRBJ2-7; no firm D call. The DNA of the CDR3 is TGTGCCAGCTCACCACGAAGTGGCACCTACGAGCAGTACTTC. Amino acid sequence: CASSPRSGTYEQYF.